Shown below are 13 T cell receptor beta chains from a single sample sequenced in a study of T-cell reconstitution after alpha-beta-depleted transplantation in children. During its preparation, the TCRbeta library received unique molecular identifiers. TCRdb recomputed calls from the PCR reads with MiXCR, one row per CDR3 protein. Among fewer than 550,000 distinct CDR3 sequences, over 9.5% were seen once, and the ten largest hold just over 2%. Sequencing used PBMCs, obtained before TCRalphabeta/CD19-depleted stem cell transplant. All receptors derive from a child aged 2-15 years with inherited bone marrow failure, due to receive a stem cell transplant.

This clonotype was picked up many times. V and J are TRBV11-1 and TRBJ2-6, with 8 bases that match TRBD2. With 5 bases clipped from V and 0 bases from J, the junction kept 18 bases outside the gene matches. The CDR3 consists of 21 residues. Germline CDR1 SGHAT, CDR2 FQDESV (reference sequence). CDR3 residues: CASSLSGRAGGTLSGANVLTF. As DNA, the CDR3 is TGTGCCAGCAGCCTTAGCGGTAGGGCGGGAGGAACCCTCTCTGGGGCCAACGTCCTGACTTTC.

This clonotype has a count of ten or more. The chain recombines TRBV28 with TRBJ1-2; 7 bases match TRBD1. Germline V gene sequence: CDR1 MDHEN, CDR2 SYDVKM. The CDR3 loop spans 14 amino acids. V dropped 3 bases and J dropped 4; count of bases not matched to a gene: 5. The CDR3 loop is CASSFHRGGYGYTF. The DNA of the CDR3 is TGTGCCAGCAGTTTTCACAGGGGAGGCTATGGCTACACCTTC.

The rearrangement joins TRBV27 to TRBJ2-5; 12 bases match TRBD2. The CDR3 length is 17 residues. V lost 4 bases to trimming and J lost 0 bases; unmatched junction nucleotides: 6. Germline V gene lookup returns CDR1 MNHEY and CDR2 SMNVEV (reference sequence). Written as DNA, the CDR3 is TGTGCCAGCAGTTCGATCCTAGCGGGAGGGTACCAAGAGACCCAGTACTTC. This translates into CASSSILAGGYQETQYF.

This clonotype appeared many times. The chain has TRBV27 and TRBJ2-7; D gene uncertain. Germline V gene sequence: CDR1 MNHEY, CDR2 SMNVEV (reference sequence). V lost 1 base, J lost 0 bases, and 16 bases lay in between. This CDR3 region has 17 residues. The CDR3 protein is CASSLLYLVGSSYEQYF. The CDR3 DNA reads TGTGCCAGCAGTTTATTATACCTTGTCGGAAGCTCCTACGAGCAGTACTTC.

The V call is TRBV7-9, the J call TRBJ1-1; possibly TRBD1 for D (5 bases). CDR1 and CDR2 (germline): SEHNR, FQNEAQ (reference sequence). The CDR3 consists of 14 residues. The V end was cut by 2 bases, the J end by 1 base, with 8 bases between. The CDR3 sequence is CASSLQGENTEAFF. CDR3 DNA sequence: TGTGCCAGCAGCTTACAGGGCGAGAACACTGAAGCTTTCTTT.

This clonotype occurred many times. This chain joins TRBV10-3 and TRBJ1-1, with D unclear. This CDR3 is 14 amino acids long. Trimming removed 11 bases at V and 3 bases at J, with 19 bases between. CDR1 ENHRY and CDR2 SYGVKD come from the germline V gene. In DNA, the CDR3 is TGTGCCCTCCAGAGTGCGGCGGAGTACACTGAAGCTTTCTTT. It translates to CALQSAAEYTEAFF.

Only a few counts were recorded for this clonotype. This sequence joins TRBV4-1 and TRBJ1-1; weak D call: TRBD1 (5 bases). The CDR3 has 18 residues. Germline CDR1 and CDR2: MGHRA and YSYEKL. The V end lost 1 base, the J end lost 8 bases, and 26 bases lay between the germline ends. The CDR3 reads CASSQVGPVAGLSLEAFF. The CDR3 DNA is TGCGCCAGCAGCCAAGTCGGTCCCGTGGCAGGGCTATCGCTGGAAGCTTTCTTT.

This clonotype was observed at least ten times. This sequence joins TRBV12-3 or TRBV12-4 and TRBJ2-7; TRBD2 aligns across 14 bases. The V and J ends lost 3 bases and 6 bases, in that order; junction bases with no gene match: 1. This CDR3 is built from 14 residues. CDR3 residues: CASSLGLAGVEQYF. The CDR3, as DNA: TGTGCCAGCAGTTTGGGACTAGCGGGAGTCGAGCAGTACTTC.

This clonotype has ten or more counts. The CDR3 protein is CASSLAGQGASNQPQHF. The CDR3 nucleotides are TGTGCCAGCAGCTTGGCGGGACAGGGGGCTAGCAATCAGCCCCAGCATTTT. This chain uses TRBV7-8 with TRBJ1-5, with TRBD1 matching 12 bases. The CDR3 has 17 amino acids. Germline trimming cut 3 bases from V and 0 bases from J; bases unmatched to any gene: 3. The germline V gene has CDR1 SGHVS and CDR2 FQNEAQ.

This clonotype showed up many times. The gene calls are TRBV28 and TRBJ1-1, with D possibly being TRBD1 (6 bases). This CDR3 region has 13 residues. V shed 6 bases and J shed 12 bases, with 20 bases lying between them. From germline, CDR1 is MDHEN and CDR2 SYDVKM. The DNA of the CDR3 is TGTGCCAGCAGCTCCGGACAGCCCGTAAGGCCTTTCTTT. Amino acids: CASSSGQPVRPFF.

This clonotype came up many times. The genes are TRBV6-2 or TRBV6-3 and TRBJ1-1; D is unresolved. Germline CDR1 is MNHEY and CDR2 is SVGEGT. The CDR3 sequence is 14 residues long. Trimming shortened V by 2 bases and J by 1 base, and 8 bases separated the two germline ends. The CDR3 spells CASSYTPENTEAFF. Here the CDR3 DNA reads TGTGCCAGCAGTTACACCCCAGAGAACACTGAAGCTTTCTTT.

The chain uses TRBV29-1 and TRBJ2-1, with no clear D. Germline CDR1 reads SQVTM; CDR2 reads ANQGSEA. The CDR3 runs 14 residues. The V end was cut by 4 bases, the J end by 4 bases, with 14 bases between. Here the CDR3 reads CSVGRLEAYNEQFF. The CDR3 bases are TGCAGCGTTGGTCGGCTAGAAGCTTACAATGAGCAGTTCTTC.

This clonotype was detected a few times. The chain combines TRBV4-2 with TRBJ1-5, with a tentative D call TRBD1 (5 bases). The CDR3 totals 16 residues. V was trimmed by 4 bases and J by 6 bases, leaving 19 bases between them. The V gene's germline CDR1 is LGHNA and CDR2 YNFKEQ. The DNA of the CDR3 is TGTGCCAGCAGCCCGTACCTCAGGGAATCTCGTCAGCCCCAGCATTTT. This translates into CASSPYLRESRQPQHF.